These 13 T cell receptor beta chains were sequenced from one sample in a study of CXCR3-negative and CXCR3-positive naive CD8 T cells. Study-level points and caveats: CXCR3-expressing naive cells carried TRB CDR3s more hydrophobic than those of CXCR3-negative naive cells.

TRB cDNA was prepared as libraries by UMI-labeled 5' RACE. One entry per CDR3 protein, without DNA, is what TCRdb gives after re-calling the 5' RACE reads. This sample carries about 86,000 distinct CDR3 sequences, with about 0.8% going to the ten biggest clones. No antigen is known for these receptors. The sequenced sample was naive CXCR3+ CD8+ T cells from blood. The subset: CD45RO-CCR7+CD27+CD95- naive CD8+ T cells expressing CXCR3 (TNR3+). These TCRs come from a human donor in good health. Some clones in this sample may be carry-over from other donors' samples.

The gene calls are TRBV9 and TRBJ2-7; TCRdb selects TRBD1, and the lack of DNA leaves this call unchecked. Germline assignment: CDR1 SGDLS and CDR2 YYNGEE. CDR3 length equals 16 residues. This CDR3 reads CASSARPGRLIYEQYF.

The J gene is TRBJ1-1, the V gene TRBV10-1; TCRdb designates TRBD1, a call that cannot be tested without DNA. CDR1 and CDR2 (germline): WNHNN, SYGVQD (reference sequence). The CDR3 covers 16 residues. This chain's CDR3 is CASRTVFTRSAFEAFF.

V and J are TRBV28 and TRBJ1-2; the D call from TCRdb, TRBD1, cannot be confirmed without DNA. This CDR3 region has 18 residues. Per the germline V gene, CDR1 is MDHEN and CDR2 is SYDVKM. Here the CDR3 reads CASSLIDSTAPINYGYTF.

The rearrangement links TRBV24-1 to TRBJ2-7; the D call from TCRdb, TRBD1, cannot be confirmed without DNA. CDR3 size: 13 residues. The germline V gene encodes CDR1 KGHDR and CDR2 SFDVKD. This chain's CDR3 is CATSTKGAYEQYF.

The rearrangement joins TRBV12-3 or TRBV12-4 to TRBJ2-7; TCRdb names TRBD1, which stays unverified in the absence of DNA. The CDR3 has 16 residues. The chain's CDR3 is CASSLGDRAKFYEQYF.

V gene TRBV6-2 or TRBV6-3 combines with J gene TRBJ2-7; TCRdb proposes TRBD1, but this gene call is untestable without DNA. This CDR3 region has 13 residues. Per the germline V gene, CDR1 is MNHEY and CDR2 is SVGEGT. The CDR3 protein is CASSYAGGYEQYF.

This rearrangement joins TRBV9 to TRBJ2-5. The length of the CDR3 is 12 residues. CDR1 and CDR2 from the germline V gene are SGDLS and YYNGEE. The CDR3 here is CASSVNQETQYF.

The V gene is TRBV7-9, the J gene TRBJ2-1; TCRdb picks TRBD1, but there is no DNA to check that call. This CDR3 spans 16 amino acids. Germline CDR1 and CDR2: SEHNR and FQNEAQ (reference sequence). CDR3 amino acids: CASTPQRGPSYNEQFF.

CDR3 residues: CASSQRTEPNTGELFF. This sequence joins TRBV18 and TRBJ2-2; TCRdb returns TRBD1, unconfirmable since there is no DNA. This CDR3 spans 16 amino acids. CDR1 is KGHSH, CDR2 LQKENI, per germline.

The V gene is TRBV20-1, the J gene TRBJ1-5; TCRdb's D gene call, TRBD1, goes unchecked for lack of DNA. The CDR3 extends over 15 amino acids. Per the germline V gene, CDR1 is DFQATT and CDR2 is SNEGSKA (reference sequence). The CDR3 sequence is CSAGDRAYSNQPQHF.

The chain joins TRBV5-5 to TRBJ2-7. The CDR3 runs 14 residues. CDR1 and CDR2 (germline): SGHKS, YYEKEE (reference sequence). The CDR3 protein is CASSSGRTSYEQYF.

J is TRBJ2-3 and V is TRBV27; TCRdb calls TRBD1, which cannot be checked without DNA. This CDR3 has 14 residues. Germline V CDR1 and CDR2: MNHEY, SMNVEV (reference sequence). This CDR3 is CASSLGQSPDTQYF.

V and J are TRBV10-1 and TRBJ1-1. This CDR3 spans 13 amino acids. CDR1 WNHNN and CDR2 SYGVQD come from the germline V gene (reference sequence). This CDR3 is CASSVLRNTEAFF.